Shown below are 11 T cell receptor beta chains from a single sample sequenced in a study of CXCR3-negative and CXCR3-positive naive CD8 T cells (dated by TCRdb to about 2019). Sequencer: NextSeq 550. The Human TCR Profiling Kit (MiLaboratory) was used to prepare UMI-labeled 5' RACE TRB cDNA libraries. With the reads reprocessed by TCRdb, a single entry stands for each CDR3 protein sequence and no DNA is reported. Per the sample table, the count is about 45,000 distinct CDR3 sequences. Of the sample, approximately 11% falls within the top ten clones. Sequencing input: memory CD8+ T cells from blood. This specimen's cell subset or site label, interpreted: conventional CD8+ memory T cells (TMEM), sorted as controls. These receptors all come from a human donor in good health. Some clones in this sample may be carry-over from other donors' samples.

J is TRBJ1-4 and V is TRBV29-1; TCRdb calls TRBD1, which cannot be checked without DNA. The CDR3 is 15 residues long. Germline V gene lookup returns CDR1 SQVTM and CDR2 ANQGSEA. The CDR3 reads CSAVALHTTNEKLFF.

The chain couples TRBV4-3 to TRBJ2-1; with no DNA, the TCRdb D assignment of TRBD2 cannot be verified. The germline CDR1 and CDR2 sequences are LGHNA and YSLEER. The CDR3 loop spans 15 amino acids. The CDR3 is CASSQDVAGYNEQFF.

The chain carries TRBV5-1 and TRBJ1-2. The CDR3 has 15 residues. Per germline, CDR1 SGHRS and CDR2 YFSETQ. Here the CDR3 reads CASFGSIEQNYGYTF.

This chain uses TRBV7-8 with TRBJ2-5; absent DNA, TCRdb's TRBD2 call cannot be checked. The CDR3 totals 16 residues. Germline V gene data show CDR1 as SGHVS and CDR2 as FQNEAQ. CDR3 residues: CASSPGLARGTETQYF.

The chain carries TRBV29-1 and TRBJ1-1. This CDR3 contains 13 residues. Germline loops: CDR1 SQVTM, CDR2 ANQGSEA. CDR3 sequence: CSVEIGVNTEAFF.

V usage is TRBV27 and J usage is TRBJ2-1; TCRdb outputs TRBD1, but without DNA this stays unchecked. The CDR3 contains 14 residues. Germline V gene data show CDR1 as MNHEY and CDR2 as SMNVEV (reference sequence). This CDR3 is CASSWGTGNNEQFF.

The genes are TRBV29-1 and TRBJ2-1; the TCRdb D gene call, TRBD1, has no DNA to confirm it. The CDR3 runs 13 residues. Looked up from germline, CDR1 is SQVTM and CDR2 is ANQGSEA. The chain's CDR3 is CSTPTGSYNEQFF.

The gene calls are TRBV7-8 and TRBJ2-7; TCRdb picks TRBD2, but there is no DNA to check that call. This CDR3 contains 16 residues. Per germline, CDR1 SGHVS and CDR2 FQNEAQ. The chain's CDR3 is CASSLLRTQEPYEQYF.

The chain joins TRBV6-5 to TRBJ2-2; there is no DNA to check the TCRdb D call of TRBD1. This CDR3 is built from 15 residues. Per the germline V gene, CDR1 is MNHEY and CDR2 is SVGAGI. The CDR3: CASSGTRANTGELFF.

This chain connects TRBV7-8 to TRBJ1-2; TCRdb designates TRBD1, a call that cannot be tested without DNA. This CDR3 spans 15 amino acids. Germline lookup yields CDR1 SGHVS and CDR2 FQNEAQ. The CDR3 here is CASSEEDRGVFGYTF.

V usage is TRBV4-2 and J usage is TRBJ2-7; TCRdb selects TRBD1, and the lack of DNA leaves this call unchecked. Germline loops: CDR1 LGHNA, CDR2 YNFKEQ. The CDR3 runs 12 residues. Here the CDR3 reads CASSQPGWEQYF.